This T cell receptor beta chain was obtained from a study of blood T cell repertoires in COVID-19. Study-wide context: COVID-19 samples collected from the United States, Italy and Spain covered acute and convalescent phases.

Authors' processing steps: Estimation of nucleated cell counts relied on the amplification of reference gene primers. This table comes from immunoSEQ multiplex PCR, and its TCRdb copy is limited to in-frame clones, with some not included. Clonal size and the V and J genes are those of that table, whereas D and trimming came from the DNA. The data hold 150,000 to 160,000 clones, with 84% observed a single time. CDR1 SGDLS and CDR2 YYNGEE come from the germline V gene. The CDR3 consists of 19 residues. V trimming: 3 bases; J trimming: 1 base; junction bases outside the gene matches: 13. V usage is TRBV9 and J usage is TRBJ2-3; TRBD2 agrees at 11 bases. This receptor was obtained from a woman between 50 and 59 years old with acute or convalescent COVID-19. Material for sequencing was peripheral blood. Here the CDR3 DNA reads TGTGCCAGCAGCGCTCTAATCTCCGGGACTAGCGGTCGCACAGATACGCAGTATTTT. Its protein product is CASSALISGTSGRTDTQYF.